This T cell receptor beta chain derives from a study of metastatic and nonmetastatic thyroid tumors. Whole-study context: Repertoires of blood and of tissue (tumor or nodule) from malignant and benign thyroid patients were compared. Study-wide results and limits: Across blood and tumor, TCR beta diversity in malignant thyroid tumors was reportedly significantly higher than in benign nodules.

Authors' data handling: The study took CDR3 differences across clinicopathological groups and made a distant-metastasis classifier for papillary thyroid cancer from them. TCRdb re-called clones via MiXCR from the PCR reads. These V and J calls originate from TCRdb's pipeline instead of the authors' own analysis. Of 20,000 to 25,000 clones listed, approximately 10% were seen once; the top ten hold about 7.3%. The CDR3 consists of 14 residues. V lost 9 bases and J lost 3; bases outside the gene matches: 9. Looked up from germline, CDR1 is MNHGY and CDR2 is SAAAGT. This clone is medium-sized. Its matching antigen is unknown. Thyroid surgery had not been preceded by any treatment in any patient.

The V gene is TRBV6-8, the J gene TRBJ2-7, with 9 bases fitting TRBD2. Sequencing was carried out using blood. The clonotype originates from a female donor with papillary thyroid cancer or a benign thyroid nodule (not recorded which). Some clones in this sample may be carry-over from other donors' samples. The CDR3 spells CASRGATSGYEQYF. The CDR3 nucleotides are TGTGCCAGTCGGGGAGCGACTAGCGGCTACGAGCAGTACTTC.